The clone carrying this T cell receptor (beta chain) appeared a few times. The sample holds other DNA sequences that translate to the same CDR3. The data are from a study of shared clonotypes between healthy human individuals. Germline CDR1 is MNHEY and CDR2 is SMNVEV (reference sequence). This CDR3 contains 13 residues. Trimming cost V 2 bases and J 1 base, with 5 bases left between them. Naive CD8 isolation took CD45RO-negative cells positively selected for CCR7 and excluded terminally differentiated effector memory CD45RA+ cells. Clones were read by immunoSEQ multiplex PCR, and TCRdb kept only the in-frame ones, dropping some. The sample has under 2,000,000 clones, about 95% seen once.

The TCR was taken from a man aged 18 to 30 in good health. Sequences were obtained from naive CD8+ T cells sorted from blood. The chain couples TRBV27 to TRBJ1-1, with D unclear. CDR3 sequence: CASSLAGNTEAFF. As DNA, the CDR3 is TGTGCCAGCAGTTTAGCCGGGAACACTGAAGCTTTCTTT.